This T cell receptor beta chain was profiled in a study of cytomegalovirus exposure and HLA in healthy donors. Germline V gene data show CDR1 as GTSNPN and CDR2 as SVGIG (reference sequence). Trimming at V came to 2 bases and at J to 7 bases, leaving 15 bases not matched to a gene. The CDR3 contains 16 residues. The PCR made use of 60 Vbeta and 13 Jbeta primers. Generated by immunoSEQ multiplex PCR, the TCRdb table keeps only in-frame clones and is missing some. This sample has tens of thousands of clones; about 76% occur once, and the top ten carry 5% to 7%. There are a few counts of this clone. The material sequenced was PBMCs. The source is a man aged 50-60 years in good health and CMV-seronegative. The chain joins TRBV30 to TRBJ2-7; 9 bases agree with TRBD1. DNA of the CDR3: TGTGCCTGGAGTCGGTCCAGGAACAGGGGGCAGAGGGAGCAGTACTTC. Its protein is CAWSRSRNRGQREQYF.